The following is a T cell receptor beta chain sequence with its context. Other DNA sequences in this sample translate to the same CDR3. The data were taken from a study of cytomegalovirus exposure and HLA in healthy donors. Assay used: immunoSEQ multiplex PCR; TCRdb lists only in-frame clones, some missing. The sample lists about 360,000 clones, about nine tenths seen once, with 0.65% to 0.95% in the top ten. V was pared by 0 bases and J by 3 bases, with 2 bases of the junction left unmatched. This CDR3 region has 15 residues. CDR1 and CDR2 from the germline V gene are LGHNA and YNFKEQ. This rearrangement joins TRBV4-2 to TRBJ2-1; 7 bases match TRBD2. Specimen: PBMCs. The receptor was derived from a woman in her late teens or twenties in good health and CMV-seronegative. This CDR3 is CASSQEGGDYNEQFF. The CDR3 DNA reads TGTGCCAGCAGCCAAGAGGGGGGGGACTACAATGAGCAGTTCTTC.